This TCR beta chain was observed in a study of cytotoxic CD8 clonotypes in ibrutinib-treated CLL. About the study: The patients, roughly ten relapsed/refractory and under 16 treatment-naive, included around 17 who were IGHV unmutated.

TCR beta libraries used around 2 micrograms of DNA from cryopreserved PBMCs. Study results and caveats: Baseline clonality was higher than in age-matched healthy donors and moved in step with circulating CD8+ T-cell counts.

A note on this clone: Its antigen is undetermined.

A 1 in 200,000 to 1 in 1 million T cell depth was the sequencing target. Assay used: immunoSEQ multiplex PCR; TCRdb lists only in-frame clones, some missing. The data hold about 300,000 clones, with roughly four fifths observed a single time. The V segment lost 5 bases and the J segment 4 bases; nucleotides outside the gene matches: 4. From germline, CDR1 is KGHSH and CDR2 LQKENI. This CDR3 has 14 amino acids. Sequencing used PBMCs, obtained at disease progression, from a patient treated with ibrutinib. The sequence was collected from a human donor with chronic lymphocytic leukemia. V is TRBV18 and J is TRBJ2-7, with 11 bases fitting TRBD2. The CDR3 loop reads CASSYSGGEYEQYF. The CDR3 bases are TGTGCCAGCTCATATAGCGGGGGGGAGTACGAGCAGTACTTC. The whole variable domain, remainder taken from reference TRBV18 and TRBJ2-7, is NAGVMQNPRHLVRRRGQEARLRCSPMKGHSHVYWYRQLPEEGLKFMVYLQKENIIDESGMPKERFSAEFPKEGPSILRIQQVVRGDSAAYFCASSYSGGEYEQYFGPGTRLTVT.